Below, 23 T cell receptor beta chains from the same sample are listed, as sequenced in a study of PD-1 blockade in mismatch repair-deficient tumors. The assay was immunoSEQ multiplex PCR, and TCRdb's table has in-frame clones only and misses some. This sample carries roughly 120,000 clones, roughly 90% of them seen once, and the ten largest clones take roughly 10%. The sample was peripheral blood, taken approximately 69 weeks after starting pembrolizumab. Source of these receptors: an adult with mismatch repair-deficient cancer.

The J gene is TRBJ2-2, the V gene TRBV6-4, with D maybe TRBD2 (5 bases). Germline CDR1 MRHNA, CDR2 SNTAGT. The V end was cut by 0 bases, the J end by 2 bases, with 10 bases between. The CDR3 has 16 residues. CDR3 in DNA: TGTGCCAGCAGTGACTCGGACGGACTTAACACCGGGGAGCTGTTTTTT. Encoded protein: CASSDSDGLNTGELFF.

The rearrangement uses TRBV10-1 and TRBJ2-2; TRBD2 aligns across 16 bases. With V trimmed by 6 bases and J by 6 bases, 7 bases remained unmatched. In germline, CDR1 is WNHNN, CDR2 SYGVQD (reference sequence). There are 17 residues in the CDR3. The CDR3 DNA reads TGCGCCAGCAGCCCGCCGGGACTAGCGGGAGGGCCCGGGGAGCTGTTTTTT. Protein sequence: CASSPPGLAGGPGELFF.

CDR3: CASRETTYSTDTQYF. As DNA, the CDR3 is TGTGCCAGCAGGGAAACGACATATAGCACAGATACGCAGTATTTT. The chain links TRBV6-1 to TRBJ2-3, with unresolved D. V was pared by 6 bases and J by 0 bases, with 13 bases between. Germline V gives CDR1 MNHNS, CDR2 SASEGT. This CDR3 is built from 15 residues.

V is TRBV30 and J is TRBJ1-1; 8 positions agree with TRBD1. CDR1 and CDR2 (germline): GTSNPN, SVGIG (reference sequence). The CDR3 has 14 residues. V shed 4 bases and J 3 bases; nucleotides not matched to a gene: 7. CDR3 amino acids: CAWNMDREDTEAFF. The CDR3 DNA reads TGTGCCTGGAACATGGACAGGGAGGACACTGAAGCTTTCTTT.

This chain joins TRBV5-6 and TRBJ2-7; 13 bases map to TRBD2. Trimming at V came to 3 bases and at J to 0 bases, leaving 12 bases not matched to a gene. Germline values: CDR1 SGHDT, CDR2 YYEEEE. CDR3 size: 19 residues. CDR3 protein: CASSSNTGTSGISSYEQYF. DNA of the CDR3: TGTGCCAGCAGCTCCAATACCGGGACTAGCGGGATATCCTCCTACGAGCAGTACTTC.

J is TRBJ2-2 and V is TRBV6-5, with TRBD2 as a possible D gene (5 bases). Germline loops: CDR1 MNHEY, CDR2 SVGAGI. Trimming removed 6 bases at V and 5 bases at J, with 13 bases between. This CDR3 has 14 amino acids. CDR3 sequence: CASSHTRGTGELFF. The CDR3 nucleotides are TGTGCCAGCAGCCATACACGAGGGACCGGGGAGCTGTTTTTT.

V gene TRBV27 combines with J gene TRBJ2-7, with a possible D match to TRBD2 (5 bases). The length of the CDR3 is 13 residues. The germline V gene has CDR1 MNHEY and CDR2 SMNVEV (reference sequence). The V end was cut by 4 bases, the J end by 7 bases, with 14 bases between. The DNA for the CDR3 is TGTGCCAGCAGTTCGTCGGGGATTGGGGAGCAGTACTTC. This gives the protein CASSSSGIGEQYF.

CDR3 sequence: CASSQDHSSGANVLTF. CDR3 DNA sequence: TGTGCCAGCAGCCAGGACCACTCGTCTGGGGCCAACGTCCTGACTTTC. The chain combines TRBV4-2 with TRBJ2-6; no reliable D call. The length of the CDR3 is 16 residues. The ends were cut back, 3 bases at V and 1 base at J, with 10 bases in the middle. Germline CDR1 is LGHNA and CDR2 is YNFKEQ.

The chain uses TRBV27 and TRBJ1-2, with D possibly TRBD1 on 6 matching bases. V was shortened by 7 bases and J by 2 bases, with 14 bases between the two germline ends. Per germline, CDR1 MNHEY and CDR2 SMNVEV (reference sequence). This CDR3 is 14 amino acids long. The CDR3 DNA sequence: TGTGCCAGCAAGCCAGGGGTTAACAACTATGGCTACACCTTC. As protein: CASKPGVNNYGYTF.

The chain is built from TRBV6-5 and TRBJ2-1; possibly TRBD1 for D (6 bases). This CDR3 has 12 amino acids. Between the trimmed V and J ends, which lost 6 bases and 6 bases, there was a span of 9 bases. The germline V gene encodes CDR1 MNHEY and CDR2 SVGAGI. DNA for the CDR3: TGTGCCAGCAGAGCGGACAGCAATGAGCAGTTCTTC. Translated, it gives CASRADSNEQFF.

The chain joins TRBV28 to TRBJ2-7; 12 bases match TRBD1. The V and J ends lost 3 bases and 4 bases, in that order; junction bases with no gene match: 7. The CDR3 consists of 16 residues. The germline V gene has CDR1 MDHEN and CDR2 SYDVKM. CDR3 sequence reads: CASSFWGTGGAYEQYF. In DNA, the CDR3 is TGTGCCAGCAGTTTCTGGGGGACAGGGGGCGCGTACGAGCAGTACTTC. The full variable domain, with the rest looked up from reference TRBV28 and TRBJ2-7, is DVKVTQSSRYLVKRTGEKVFLECVQDMDHENMFWYRQDPGLGLRLIYFSYDVKMKEKGDIPEGYSVSREKKERFSLILESASTNQTSMYLCASSFWGTGGAYEQYFGPGTRLTVT.

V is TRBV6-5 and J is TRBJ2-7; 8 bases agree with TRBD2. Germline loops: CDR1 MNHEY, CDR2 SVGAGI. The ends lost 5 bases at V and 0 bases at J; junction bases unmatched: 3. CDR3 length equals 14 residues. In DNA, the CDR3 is TGTGCCAGCAGTACCGGGACTAGCTCCTACGAGCAGTACTTC. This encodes CASSTGTSSYEQYF.

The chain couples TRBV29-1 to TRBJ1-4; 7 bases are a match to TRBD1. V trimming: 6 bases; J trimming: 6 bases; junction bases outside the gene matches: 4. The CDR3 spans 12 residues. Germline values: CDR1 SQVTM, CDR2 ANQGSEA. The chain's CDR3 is CSVATGDEKLFF. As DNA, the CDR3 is TGCAGCGTCGCCACAGGGGATGAAAAACTGTTTTTT.

CDR3 sequence (DNA): TGTGCCAGCAGCTTGGGTCGGACCATATACGAGCAGTACTTC. This sequence encodes CASSLGRTIYEQYF. V usage is TRBV7-9 and J usage is TRBJ2-7; D call uncertain. The germline V gene encodes CDR1 SEHNR and CDR2 FQNEAQ (reference sequence). The CDR3 is 14 residues long. The V gene lost 3 bases and the J gene lost 4 bases, with 13 bases spanning the gap.

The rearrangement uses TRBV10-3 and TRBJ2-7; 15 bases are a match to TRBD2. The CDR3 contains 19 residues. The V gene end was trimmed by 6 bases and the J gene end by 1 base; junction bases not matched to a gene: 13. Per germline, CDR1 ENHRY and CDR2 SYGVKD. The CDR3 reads CAIRNEPGLAGGPSYEQYF. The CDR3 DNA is TGTGCCATCAGAAATGAACCGGGACTAGCGGGAGGACCGTCCTACGAGCAGTACTTC.

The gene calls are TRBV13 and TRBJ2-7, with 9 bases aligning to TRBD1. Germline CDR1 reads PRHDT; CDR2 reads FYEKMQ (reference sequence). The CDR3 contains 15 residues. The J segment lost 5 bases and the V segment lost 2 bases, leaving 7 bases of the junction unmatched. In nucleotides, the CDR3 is TGTGCCAGCAGCTTATACCGGGACAGGGACGACGAGCAGTACTTC. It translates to CASSLYRDRDDEQYF.

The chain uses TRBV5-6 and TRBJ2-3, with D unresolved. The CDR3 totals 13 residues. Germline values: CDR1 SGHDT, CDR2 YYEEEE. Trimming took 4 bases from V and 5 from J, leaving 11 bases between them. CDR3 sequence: CASSHLLKDTQYF. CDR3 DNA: TGTGCCAGCAGCCACCTTTTAAAAGATACGCAGTATTTT.

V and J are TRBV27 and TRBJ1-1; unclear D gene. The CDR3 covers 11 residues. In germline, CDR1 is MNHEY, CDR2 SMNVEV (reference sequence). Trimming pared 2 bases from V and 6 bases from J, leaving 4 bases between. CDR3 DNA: TGTGCCAGCAGTTTAGGGGCTGAAGCTTTCTTT. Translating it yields CASSLGAEAFF.

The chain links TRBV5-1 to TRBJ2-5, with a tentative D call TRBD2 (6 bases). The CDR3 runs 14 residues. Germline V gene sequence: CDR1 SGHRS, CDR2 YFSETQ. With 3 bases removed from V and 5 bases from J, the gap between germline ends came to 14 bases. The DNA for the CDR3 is TGCGCCAGCAGCTACGGGAGTCAGTTCGAGACCCAGTACTTC. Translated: CASSYGSQFETQYF.

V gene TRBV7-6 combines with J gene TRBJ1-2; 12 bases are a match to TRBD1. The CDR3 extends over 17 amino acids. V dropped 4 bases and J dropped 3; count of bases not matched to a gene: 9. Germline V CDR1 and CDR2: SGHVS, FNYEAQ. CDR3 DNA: TGTGCCAGCAGCTCCGGGACAGGGGGCGTTATGGACTATGGCTACACCTTC. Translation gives CASSSGTGGVMDYGYTF.

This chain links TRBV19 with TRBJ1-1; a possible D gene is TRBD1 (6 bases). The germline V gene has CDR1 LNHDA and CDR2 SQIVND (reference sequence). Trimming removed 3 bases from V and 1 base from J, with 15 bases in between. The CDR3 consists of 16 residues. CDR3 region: CASSIPSGTRNTEAFF. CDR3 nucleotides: TGTGCCAGTAGTATCCCTTCCGGGACACGGAACACTGAAGCTTTCTTT.

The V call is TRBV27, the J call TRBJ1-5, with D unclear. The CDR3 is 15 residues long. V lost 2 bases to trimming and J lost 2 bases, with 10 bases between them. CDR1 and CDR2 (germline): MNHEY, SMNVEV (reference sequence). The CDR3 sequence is CASSLGVAGNQPQHF. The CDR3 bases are TGTGCCAGCAGTTTAGGGGTCGCAGGCAATCAGCCCCAGCATTTT.

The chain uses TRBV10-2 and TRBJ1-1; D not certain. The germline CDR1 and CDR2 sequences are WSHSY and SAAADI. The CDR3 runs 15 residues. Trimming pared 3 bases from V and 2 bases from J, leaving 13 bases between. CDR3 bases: TGCGCCAGCAGTGATAAGAGGCAGAAAAACACTGAAGCTTTCTTT. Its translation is CASSDKRQKNTEAFF.